This entry concerns a single T cell receptor (beta chain). The J segment lost 6 bases and the V segment lost 2 bases, leaving 3 bases of the junction unmatched. The CDR3 extends over 13 amino acids. The data were obtained in a study of blood T cell repertoires in COVID-19. Assay: immunoSEQ multiplex PCR; the TCRdb copy retains only in-frame clones and omits some. The sample records under 250,000 clones, approximately 87% being singletons. This TCR came from an older woman with active or convalescent COVID-19. The sample consisted of peripheral blood. The chain has TRBV12-3 or TRBV12-4 and TRBJ2-7; 8 bases agree with TRBD1. For the CDR3, the DNA is TGTGCCAGCAGTTTACAGGGGGCAAGCGAGCAGTACTTC. Translated, it gives CASSLQGASEQYF.